This note documents a single T cell receptor beta chain sequence. Its antigen remains unidentified. No base-level quality is on record; no much larger clone is a single base apart. What the time point label conveys for this sample: individuals recovered from natural SARS-CoV-2 infection. The immunoSEQ Assay was the method used to sequence TCRbeta CDR3 regions. After extraction, genomic DNA underwent amplification by bias-controlled multiplex PCR, followed by high-throughput sequencing. The authors' pipeline ran thus. To quantify the absolute abundance of every unique TCRbeta CDR3 region, sequences were collapsed and filtered. T cell fraction was estimated by normalizing TCRbeta template counts to usable DNA, with usable DNA measured through amplification of reference genes found in all nucleated cells. Repertoire TCRs were annotated as SARS-CoV-2-specific by exact matching of V gene, CDR3 amino acid sequence and J gene to a known reactive TCR set. The reference SARS-CoV-2 TCR set came from MIRA and was filtered for enrichment in COVID-19-positive ImmuneCODE repertoires, removing public or cross-reactive TCRs. Drawing on the MIRA antigens, annotated TCRs were analysed further at the level of specific ORF or position within ORF. Breadth was defined as the number of annotated unique rearrangements divided by the total number of unique productive rearrangements, and depth was defined as the summed frequency of the annotated unique rearrangements. Two-sided Wilcoxon rank-sum tests were applied when comparing TCR breadth between groups. Sourced from immuneACCESS, this table was stored by TCRdb with only in-frame sequences that have V and J called. A share of the clones is absent; for the studies checked, an unresolved V gene accounts for under half, and the remainder has no known explanation. V and J calls and clone size are as listed in that table; D and trimming were resolved from the DNA. Present in this sample are roughly 180,000 clones, 70% to 90% of which were seen just once. The ten most abundant clones make up less than 6% of the sample.

The data were taken from a study of Ad26.COV2.S vaccination and SARS-CoV-2 variants (dated by TCRdb to the early 2020s). As for the study more broadly: TCRbeta repertoire sequencing was used to assess the specificity and breadth of SARS-CoV-2-reactive T cell receptors after Ad26.COV2.S vaccination. The TCR-sequenced set comprised around 30 samples: some 19 Ad26.COV2.S vaccine recipients, 5 placebo recipients and 8 SARS-CoV-2 convalescent individuals. What the authors observed across the whole study: Non-spike TCR breadth was comparable between vaccine and placebo recipients, consistent with the vaccine containing only spike. Substantial breadth of spike-specific CD8+ and CD4+ T cell responses was reported after vaccination. The authors noted that the TCR breadth and depth analyses may have underestimated total T cell responses. Ad26.COV2.S recipients had higher spike-specific TCR breadth than placebo recipients (P = 0.0014).

Trimming removed 6 bases from V and 13 bases from J, leaving 18 bases between the germline ends. The germline V gene yields MNHEY for CDR1 and SVGAGI for CDR2. The CDR3, from cysteine to phenylalanine, totals 12 residues. The read is trimmed to its CDR3 DNA, 36 bases read in frame from base 1. Recombination connected TRBV6-5 to TRBJ2-5, with the D gene tentatively TRBD1 or TRBD2, based on 5 matching bases in each. Material: peripheral blood, obtained after recovery from COVID-19. The clonotype originates from a human donor who had recovered from COVID-19. The CDR3 protein: CASSAGPSGPYF. The DNA sequence is given as TGTGCCAGCAGCGCCGGGCCCTCGGGACCGTACTTC.